This paragraph reports one T cell receptor beta chain. Its specificity is unknown. Donors sampled were nominally healthy, though unrecorded immune exposures were likely. The PCR ran on 60 Vbeta and 13 Jbeta primers. Source study methods: In a later analysis, of approximately 81 million unique beta chains, some 10 million appeared in at least two donors. Here immunoSEQ multiplex PCR was the method, and the copy in TCRdb shows in-frame clones only, minus some. V and J calls and clone size come straight from that table; D and trimming were deduced from the DNA. The profile shows 100,000 or so clones, 78% of them singletons. These data belong to a study of cytomegalovirus exposure and HLA in healthy donors. Unmatched junction bases numbered 3, after V lost 5 bases and J lost 4 bases. CDR1 is MDHEN, CDR2 SYDVKM, per germline. The CDR3 contains 14 residues. Overall study results and limits: Researchers counted 180 or so TCR beta chains as cytomegalovirus-associated.

This chain joins TRBV28 and TRBJ1-3; 9 bases map to TRBD1. Material: PBMCs. The receptor comes from a woman aged 40 to 50 in good health and CMV-seropositive. CDR3 amino acids: CASSSGQGGNTIYF. The DNA for the CDR3 is TGTGCCAGCAGTAGCGGACAGGGGGGAAACACCATATATTTT.